This passage covers 21 T cell receptor beta chains from one sample sequenced in a study of T cells in Graves' hyperthyroidism and ophthalmopathy. RNA transcripts gave rise to amplified TCR beta CDR3 regions. First-round RT-PCR of the TCR CDR3 relied on the HTBI primer set. TCRdb redid the calling of the multiplex PCR reads with MiXCR, one entry per CDR3 protein. The sample shows some 620,000 distinct CDR3 sequences, 15% to 20% of them seen only once. Sequencing was carried out using blood. These receptors all stem from a woman under 40 with Graves' hyperthyroidism.

This clonotype was counted many times. The rearrangement uses TRBV15 and TRBJ2-7; 7 nucleotides align to TRBD1. Germline values: CDR1 LNHNV, CDR2 YYDKDF (reference sequence). Trimming took 2 bases from V and 1 from J; bases not matched to a gene: 5. This CDR3 contains 15 residues. DNA of the CDR3: TGTGCCACCAGCAGAACAGGGGACGGTTCCTACGAGCAGTACTTC. Its protein product is CATSRTGDGSYEQYF.

This clonotype was found many times. The rearrangement links TRBV6-1 to TRBJ2-3; possible D gene TRBD2, 6 bases. From germline, CDR1 is MNHNS and CDR2 SASEGT. Trimming pared 5 bases from V and 0 bases from J, leaving 12 bases between. The CDR3 sequence is 15 residues long. The CDR3 region is CASSRSGLSTDTQYF. The DNA of the CDR3 is TGTGCCAGCAGTCGTAGCGGACTAAGCACAGATACGCAGTATTTT.

This clonotype was observed at least ten times. The chain employs TRBV7-8 and TRBJ2-5; D may be TRBD1 or TRBD2 (5 bases each). CDR3 size: 14 residues. V was cut by 0 bases and J by 3 bases, with 8 bases left in between. Germline V gene lookup returns CDR1 SGHVS and CDR2 FQNEAQ. The CDR3 spells CASSLAGVEETQYF. The CDR3 DNA reads as TGTGCCAGCAGCTTAGCGGGGGTCGAAGAGACCCAGTACTTC.

Ten or more counts support this clonotype. The chain employs TRBV7-3 and TRBJ2-2, with TRBD2 matching over 8 bases. There are 16 residues in the CDR3. The ends lost 2 bases at V and 2 bases at J; junction bases unmatched: 4. Germline CDR1 SGHTA, CDR2 FQGTGA. CDR3 sequence: CASSLGGLVNTGELFF. CDR3 nucleotide sequence: TGTGCCAGCAGCTTAGGGGGACTAGTTAACACCGGGGAGCTGTTTTTT.

This clonotype was seen many times. This sequence joins TRBV10-3 and TRBJ2-7, with TRBD1 identical over 7 bases. Per germline, CDR1 ENHRY and CDR2 SYGVKD. Trimming cost V 0 bases and J 2 bases; bases outside gene matches: 10. CDR3 length: 17 residues. The CDR3, as DNA: TGTGCCATCAGTGAGTCACCCCTAACAGGGGAGCCCTACGAGCAGTACTTC. Translating it yields CAISESPLTGEPYEQYF.

The table lists this clonotype with many counts. V and J are TRBV3-1 and TRBJ1-1; no clear D gene. The germline V and J ends were trimmed by 0 bases and 2 bases, with 4 bases remaining between them. This CDR3 region has 13 residues. Germline V lookup: CDR1 LGHDT, CDR2 YNNKEL (reference sequence). As DNA, the CDR3 is TGTGCCAGCAGCCAAGACCCCAACACTGAAGCTTTCTTT. This encodes CASSQDPNTEAFF.

This clonotype was seen only a few times. The V call is TRBV6-1, the J call TRBJ2-2; D not resolved. The ends were cut back, 6 bases at V and 6 bases at J, with 14 bases in the middle. Germline CDR1 reads MNHNS; CDR2 reads SASEGT. The CDR3 is 14 residues long. The CDR3, as DNA: TGTGCCAGCAGCCGTCAACGGTACGCCGGGGAGCTGTTTTTT. This codes for CASSRQRYAGELFF.

This clonotype has a count of ten or more. The genes are TRBV11-2 and TRBJ1-1; perhaps TRBD1 as D (6 bases). Germline assignment: CDR1 SGHAT and CDR2 FQNNGV. V shed 5 bases and J shed 3 bases, with 16 bases lying between them. The CDR3 loop spans 15 amino acids. The CDR3 sequence: CASSRGGGKDTEAFF. The DNA of the CDR3 is TGTGCCAGCAGCCGAGGGGGGGGCAAGGACACTGAAGCTTTCTTT.

The table lists this clonotype with many counts. This sequence joins TRBV2 and TRBJ1-3; D perhaps matches TRBD1 (5 bases). Germline CDR1 reads SNHLY; CDR2 reads FYNNEI. This CDR3 comprises 16 residues. V gave up 2 bases and J gave up 2 bases, with 13 bases separating them. This CDR3 is CASSEIRGSAGNTIYF. In nucleotides, the CDR3 is TGTGCCAGCAGTGAAATTAGGGGCTCAGCTGGAAACACCATATATTTT.

Remarks on this clonotype: The junction and the germline gene differ at one end; a read error may be behind it. V gene TRBV5-1 combines with J gene TRBJ1-3; TRBD1 is a possible D gene (6 bases). The CDR3 has 15 residues. From germline, CDR1 is SGHRS and CDR2 YFSETQ. The chain's CDR3 is CASSGTTGYGDTIYF. CDR3 DNA: TGTGCCAGCAGCGGGACAACAGGGTACGGAGACACCATATATTTT.

This clonotype has ten or more counts. This rearrangement joins TRBV12-3 or TRBV12-4 to TRBJ2-2; TRBD1 aligns across 7 bases. The CDR3 contains 13 residues. V lost 10 bases and J lost 6; bases outside the gene matches: 8. The CDR3 DNA is TGTGCCAACCGACAGGGTGCGGCCGGGGAGCTGTTTTTT. Amino acids: CANRQGAAGELFF.

This clonotype came up many times. The genes are TRBV28 and TRBJ2-3; 9 nucleotides match TRBD2. The CDR3 is 17 residues long. CDR1 is MDHEN and CDR2 is SYDVKM in the germline V gene. V was pared by 7 bases and J by 3 bases, with 14 bases of the junction left unmatched. CDR3 region: CASMGRGLAGITDTQYF. The CDR3 nucleotides are TGTGCCAGCATGGGGAGGGGACTAGCAGGGATAACAGATACGCAGTATTTT.

This clonotype was detected many times. This chain uses TRBV2 with TRBJ1-2, with a tentative D call TRBD1 (6 bases). Germline V CDR1 and CDR2: SNHLY, FYNNEI. CDR3 size: 12 residues. Deletions cut 6 bases from V and 5 bases from J, with 10 bases between. The CDR3 coding sequence is TGTGCCAGCAGCGACACAGGGTATGGCTACACCTTC. As protein: CASSDTGYGYTF.

In this sample, this clonotype turned up a few times. V gene TRBV10-3 combines with J gene TRBJ1-3; weak D call: TRBD1 (6 bases). This CDR3 is built from 17 residues. V lost 0 bases, J lost 0 bases, and 12 bases lay in between. The germline gives CDR1 ENHRY, CDR2 SYGVKD. DNA of the CDR3: TGTGCCATCAGTGAGTCGTCAAGGACAGACTCTGGAAACACCATATATTTT. Encoded protein: CAISESSRTDSGNTIYF.

Many counts were recorded for this clonotype. The V and J genes are TRBV28 and TRBJ2-1; 8 nucleotides align to TRBD2. The CDR3 length is 15 residues. The ends lost 6 bases at V and 8 bases at J; junction bases unmatched: 12. Germline V gene sequence: CDR1 MDHEN, CDR2 SYDVKM. The DNA of the CDR3 is TGTGCCAGCAGACCCCAATTAGCGGGATCGCATGAGCAGTTCTTC. It is translated as CASRPQLAGSHEQFF.

This clonotype has ten or more counts. This chain links TRBV27 with TRBJ1-2; possible D gene TRBD1, 5 bases. This CDR3 region has 13 residues. V was clipped by 3 bases and J by 5 bases, with 10 bases between them. Germline values: CDR1 MNHEY, CDR2 SMNVEV (reference sequence). This chain's CDR3 is CASSFGREYGYTF. CDR3 DNA: TGTGCCAGCAGTTTCGGCAGGGAGTATGGCTACACCTTC.

The V and J genes are TRBV10-3 and TRBJ2-3, with D perhaps matching TRBD1 (5 bases). This CDR3 is 17 amino acids long. Germline CDR1 and CDR2: ENHRY and SYGVKD. V lost 2 bases and J 4 bases, leaving 19 bases between the germline ends. CDR3 sequence reads: CAISEGPTRGVPDTQYF. The CDR3 DNA sequence: TGTGCCATCAGTGAGGGACCTACAAGGGGCGTCCCAGATACGCAGTATTTT.

This clonotype was observed a few times. The rearrangement uses TRBV18 and TRBJ1-3; the match to TRBD1 covers 7 bases. The germline V gene encodes CDR1 KGHSH and CDR2 LQKENI. The trim removed 6 bases at V and 4 bases at J, leaving 9 bases unmatched. This CDR3 contains 15 residues. The CDR3 spells CASSPPGQRGNTIYF. CDR3 DNA sequence: TGTGCCAGCTCGCCTCCGGGACAGAGAGGAAACACCATATATTTT.

Only a few counts were recorded for this clonotype. The V call is TRBV27, the J call TRBJ2-1, with 16 bases aligning to TRBD2. Looked up from germline, CDR1 is MNHEY and CDR2 is SMNVEV (reference sequence). The V gene end was trimmed by 6 bases and the J gene end by 6 bases; junction bases not matched to a gene: 8. CDR3 length equals 17 residues. The chain's CDR3 is CASSQGLAGGPGNEQFF. CDR3 bases: TGTGCCAGCAGCCAGGGACTAGCGGGAGGGCCAGGCAATGAGCAGTTCTTC.

This clonotype was picked up many times. The J gene is TRBJ2-3, the V gene TRBV7-8; no definite D call. The CDR3 extends over 12 amino acids. Trimming stripped 3 bases from V and 2 bases from J, with 3 bases between. Germline V lookup: CDR1 SGHVS, CDR2 FQNEAQ. The CDR3 bases are TGTGCCAGCAGCTTGTTCACAGATACGCAGTATTTT. Its protein product is CASSLFTDTQYF. The full variable domain, its missing parts supplied by reference TRBV7-8 and TRBJ2-3, is GAGVSQSPRYKVAKRGQDVALRCDPISGHVSLFWYQQALGQGPEFLTYFQNEAQLDKSGLPSDRFFAERPEGSVSTLKIQRTQQEDSAVYLCASSLFTDTQYFGPGTRLTVL.

CDR3 region: CATSRGEDTSIYEQYF. The CDR3 DNA is TGTGCCACCAGCAGGGGGGAAGACACTTCTATCTACGAGCAGTACTTC. This chain links TRBV15 with TRBJ2-7; the D call may be TRBD1 or TRBD2 (5 bases each). The V and J ends lost 3 bases and 3 bases respectively, with 18 bases between them. CDR1 and CDR2 from the germline V gene are LNHNV and YYDKDF (reference sequence). This CDR3 region has 16 residues.